This TCR beta chain was observed in a study of post-analysis software for immune sequencing data. Across the study: Included courses were relapsing-remitting and secondary progressive multiple sclerosis; progressive-relapsing multiple sclerosis was also included. Findings of the study overall: Included in a set of roughly 5 TRBV segments more frequent in patients than controls were TRBV5-6, TRBV5-1 and TRBV20-1.

Incorporated into the TCR beta cDNA libraries were unique molecular identifiers, which served to reduce PCR and sequencing biases. From the PCR reads, TCRdb called clonotypes with MiXCR, one entry per CDR3 protein. The sample lists hundreds of thousands of distinct CDR3 sequences, 53% seen once, with roughly 4.4% in the top ten. This clonotype was detected only a few times. Its antigen is not known. CDR1 is LNHNV, CDR2 YYDKDF, per germline (reference sequence). J lost 6 bases, V lost 3 bases, and 10 bases had no gene match. The CDR3 has 15 amino acids. Material: blood. The V and J genes are TRBV15 and TRBJ2-7; TRBD2 matches 8 bases. This sequence originates from a girl aged 10-17 years with multiple sclerosis. The CDR3 protein is CATSREGTRVGEQYF. As DNA, the CDR3 is TGTGCCACCAGCAGGGAAGGGACTAGGGTTGGCGAGCAGTACTTC. Using reference TRBV15 and TRBJ2-7 for the parts outside the CDR3, the full variable domain is DAMVIQNPRYQVTQFGKPVTLSCSQTLNHNVMYWYQQKSSQAPKLLFHYYDKDFNNEADTPDNFQSRRPNTSFCFLDIRSPGLGDTAMYLCATSREGTRVGEQYFGPGTRLTVT.